The 27 T cell receptor beta chains below all came from one sample that was sequenced in a study of cytomegalovirus exposure and HLA in healthy donors. Generated by immunoSEQ multiplex PCR, the TCRdb table keeps only in-frame clones and is missing some. The table lists about 86,000 clones, 85% to 95% of them singletons. Sequencing used PBMCs. The source of these receptors is a man aged 18 to 29 in good health and CMV-seronegative.

The chain combines TRBV6-5 with TRBJ1-3; D ambiguous. This CDR3 comprises 13 residues. Germline V gene lookup returns CDR1 MNHEY and CDR2 SVGAGI. V lost 2 bases and J lost 4, with 6 bases in between. CDR3: CASSYGQGNTIYF. Written as DNA, the CDR3 is TGTGCCAGCAGTTACGGTCAGGGAAACACCATATATTTT.

A single count supports this clone. The V call is TRBV29-1, the J call TRBJ2-5; 7 nucleotides match TRBD1. The length of the CDR3 is 12 residues. With 7 bases clipped from V and 5 bases from J, the junction kept 7 bases outside the gene matches. From germline, CDR1 is SQVTM and CDR2 ANQGSEA. The CDR3 DNA reads as TGCAGCGGTCGACAGGGTCGGGAGACCCAGTACTTC. This codes for CSGRQGRETQYF.

This clone is medium-sized (0.01 to 0.1%). The junction departs from the called germline gene at one end, perhaps through a read error. The J gene is TRBJ2-7, the V gene TRBV4-1, with unresolved D. The CDR3 loop spans 14 amino acids. From germline, CDR1 is MGHRA and CDR2 YSYEKL. As DNA, the CDR3 is TGCGCCAGCAGCCATGATCCACTGATCGCGGCTCCACATTTC. Amino acids: CASSHDPLIAAPHF.

The chain carries TRBV28 and TRBJ2-5; 10 nucleotides line up with TRBD1. This CDR3 contains 15 residues. Germline CDR1 and CDR2: MDHEN and SYDVKM. The J segment lost 5 bases and the V segment lost 6 bases, leaving 9 bases of the junction unmatched. The CDR3, as DNA: TGTGCCAGCAGCGATCTGACAGGGGGCGTGGAGACCCAGTACTTC. Translating it yields CASSDLTGGVETQYF. The full variable domain, completed using reference TRBV28 and TRBJ2-5, is DVKVTQSSRYLVKRTGEKVFLECVQDMDHENMFWYRQDPGLGLRLIYFSYDVKMKEKGDIPEGYSVSREKKERFSLILESASTNQTSMYLCASSDLTGGVETQYFGPGTRLLVL.

The rearrangement uses TRBV11-2 and TRBJ2-5; 9 nucleotides match TRBD2. There are 15 residues in the CDR3. The trim removed 1 base at V and 4 bases at J, leaving 4 bases unmatched. Per germline, CDR1 SGHAT and CDR2 FQNNGV. The CDR3 bases are TGTGCCAGCAGCTTAGTCGGCGGGAGGGGAGAGACCCAGTACTTC. Protein: CASSLVGGRGETQYF.

The chain is built from TRBV11-2 and TRBJ2-5, with D perhaps TRBD2 (5 bases). Trimming stripped 5 bases from V and 4 bases from J, with 11 bases between. Germline values: CDR1 SGHAT, CDR2 FQNNGV. The CDR3 loop spans 13 amino acids. This CDR3 is CASSPRTLETQYF. The CDR3 DNA sequence: TGTGCCAGCAGCCCAAGGACTCTAGAGACCCAGTACTTC.

The J gene is TRBJ1-5, the V gene TRBV15; unclear D gene. Germline CDR1 and CDR2: LNHNV and YYDKDF (reference sequence). V lost 0 bases and J lost 4, with 4 bases in between. The CDR3 spans 13 residues. The CDR3 sequence: CATSRDPNQPQHF. The CDR3 DNA reads as TGTGCCACCAGCAGAGATCCTAATCAGCCCCAGCATTTT.

The rearrangement links TRBV7-2 to TRBJ2-2; D call uncertain. This CDR3 is built from 15 residues. Germline V gene lookup returns CDR1 SGHTA and CDR2 FQGNSA. The ends were cut back, 3 bases at V and 6 bases at J, with 14 bases in the middle. In DNA form, the CDR3 reads TGTGCCAGCAGCTTTCTCCGTGTTGCAGCCGGGGAGCTGTTTTTT. Amino acid sequence: CASSFLRVAAGELFF.

The rearrangement uses TRBV11-1 and TRBJ2-1; no clear D gene. Between the trimmed V and J ends, which lost 6 bases and 1 base, there was a span of 10 bases. The CDR3 loop spans 14 amino acids. Germline-derived CDR1 and CDR2 are SGHAT and FQDESV (reference sequence). This CDR3 is CASRFGGSYNEQFF. CDR3 in DNA: TGTGCCAGCAGGTTCGGTGGTTCCTACAATGAGCAGTTCTTC.

The rearrangement uses TRBV6-4 and TRBJ2-1; 7 bases fit TRBD1. Germline V CDR1 and CDR2: MRHNA, SNTAGT. With V trimmed by 5 bases and J by 0 bases, 4 bases remained unmatched. This CDR3 comprises 15 residues. CDR3: CASSQTGSSYNEQFF. The DNA of the CDR3 is TGTGCCAGCAGTCAGACAGGGAGCTCCTACAATGAGCAGTTCTTC.

The rearrangement links TRBV9 to TRBJ2-1, with 10 bases fitting TRBD2. The CDR3 has 16 amino acids. V was pared by 3 bases and J by 4 bases, with 7 bases of the junction left unmatched. CDR1 is SGDLS, CDR2 YYNGEE, per germline. In nucleotides, the CDR3 is TGTGCCAGCAGCGCGCAGACTAGCGGGCGATACAATGAGCAGTTCTTC. Translation: CASSAQTSGRYNEQFF.

This chain connects TRBV5-6 to TRBJ2-7, with D perhaps TRBD1 (6 bases). Germline V gene sequence: CDR1 SGHDT, CDR2 YYEEEE. Trimming cost V 0 bases and J 6 bases, with 13 bases left between them. CDR3 size: 14 residues. The CDR3 bases are TGTGCCAGCAGCTTGGACAGGGCCCTCGCCGAGCAGTACTTC. It yields the protein CASSLDRALAEQYF.

The chain links TRBV19 to TRBJ2-1; TRBD1 agrees at 9 bases. This CDR3 is 15 amino acids long. Trimming cost V 4 bases and J 4 bases; bases outside gene matches: 5. Germline CDR1 reads LNHDA; CDR2 reads SQIVND (reference sequence). The CDR3 DNA is TGTGCCAGTAGTAAGGGACAGGGAATTTACAATGAGCAGTTCTTC. Translation gives CASSKGQGIYNEQFF. Combining the CDR3 with reference TRBV19 and TRBJ2-1 gives the whole variable domain DGGITQSPKYLFRKEGQNVTLSCEQNLNHDAMYWYRQDPGQGLRLIYYSQIVNDFQKGDIAEGYSVSREKKESFPLTVTSAQKNPTAFYLCASSKGQGIYNEQFFGPGTRLTVL.

The chain joins TRBV15 to TRBJ1-1, with D maybe TRBD1 (6 bases). Trimming stripped 5 bases from V and 4 bases from J, with 32 bases between. Germline CDR1 and CDR2: LNHNV and YYDKDF (reference sequence). This CDR3 contains 20 residues. CDR3 amino acids: CATSGGAGNRALTAGTEAFF. In DNA form, the CDR3 reads TGTGCCACCAGCGGGGGGGCAGGCAACCGGGCCTTGACTGCGGGCACTGAAGCTTTCTTT.

The chain employs TRBV7-6 and TRBJ2-2; 10 nucleotides align to TRBD2. The length of the CDR3 is 16 residues. V lost 1 base and J lost 6; bases outside the gene matches: 5. Per the germline V gene, CDR1 is SGHVS and CDR2 is FNYEAQ. The CDR3: CASSLGGLAGAGELFF. The CDR3 region has the DNA TGTGCCAGCAGCTTAGGGGGCCTAGCGGGGGCCGGGGAGCTGTTTTTT.

The chain joins TRBV10-3 to TRBJ1-2, with 8 nucleotides matching TRBD1. V was clipped by 6 bases and J by 3 bases; unmatched bases: 3. This CDR3 is built from 13 residues. Germline lookup yields CDR1 ENHRY and CDR2 SYGVKD. The CDR3 DNA is TGTGCCATCAGGGACAGGGTAGACTATGGCTACACCTTC. It is translated as CAIRDRVDYGYTF.

The chain uses TRBV7-9 and TRBJ2-3, with D maybe TRBD1 (6 bases). CDR1 is SEHNR, CDR2 FQNEAQ, per germline (reference sequence). The V end lost 2 bases, the J end lost 2 bases, and 11 bases lay between the germline ends. The CDR3 spans 15 residues. The CDR3 protein is CASSLKGDNTDTQYF. The CDR3 nucleotides are TGTGCCAGCAGCTTAAAAGGGGACAACACAGATACGCAGTATTTT.

The rearrangement uses TRBV6-6 and TRBJ2-5; 9 bases match TRBD2. The CDR3 length is 14 residues. Germline V gene data show CDR1 as MNHNY and CDR2 as SVGAGI (reference sequence). V was clipped by 7 bases and J by 4 bases; unmatched bases: 7. The CDR3 DNA reads TGTGCCAGCACCACGGAGCGGGGGGTAGAGACCCAGTACTTC. The encoded protein is CASTTERGVETQYF.

The V call is TRBV25-1, the J call TRBJ1-1; 9 nucleotides agree with TRBD1. The CDR3 has 13 residues. CDR1 is MGHDK and CDR2 is SYGVNS in the germline V gene. The ends lost 8 bases at V and 5 bases at J; junction bases unmatched: 6. The DNA for the CDR3 is TGTGCCAGCTTTCGACAGGGGGGGACTGAAGCTTTCTTT. This codes for CASFRQGGTEAFF.

This chain uses TRBV9 with TRBJ1-4; possibly TRBD1 for D (6 bases). Germline V gene lookup returns CDR1 SGDLS and CDR2 YYNGEE. V was trimmed by 0 bases and J by 7 bases, leaving 10 bases between them. The CDR3 consists of 14 residues. The CDR3 loop reads CASSVAGGVEKLFF. In DNA, the CDR3 is TGTGCCAGCAGCGTAGCTGGGGGCGTTGAAAAACTGTTTTTT. The whole variable domain, filled in from reference TRBV9 and TRBJ1-4, reads DSGVTQTPKHLITATGQRVTLRCSPRSGDLSVYWYQQSLDQGLQFLIQYYNGEERAKGNILERFSAQQFPDLHSELNLSSLELGDSALYFCASSVAGGVEKLFFGSGTQLSVL.

This rearrangement joins TRBV5-1 to TRBJ2-3; 10 positions agree with TRBD2. There are 18 residues in the CDR3. Trimming removed 1 base from V and 1 base from J; junction bases left unmatched: 9. Germline assignment: CDR1 SGHRS and CDR2 YFSETQ. The CDR3 reads CASSLTTSGPTRTDTQYF. The CDR3 nucleotides are TGCGCCAGCAGCTTGACGACTAGCGGGCCGACCCGCACAGATACGCAGTATTTT. The full variable domain, completed using reference TRBV5-1 and TRBJ2-3, is KAGVTQTPRYLIKTRGQQVTLSCSPISGHRSVSWYQQTPGQGLQFLFEYFSETQRNKGNFPGRFSGRQFSNSRSEMNVSTLELGDSALYLCASSLTTSGPTRTDTQYFGPGTRLTVL.

The rearrangement links TRBV6-5 to TRBJ1-2; TRBD1 aligns across 9 bases. The CDR3 runs to 13 residues. Germline V gives CDR1 MNHEY, CDR2 SVGAGI. Trimming at V came to 2 bases and at J to 8 bases, leaving 3 bases not matched to a gene. The CDR3 DNA follows: TGTGCCAGCAGTTACCCCGGACAGGGGGGCTACACCTTC. This gives the protein CASSYPGQGGYTF.

The V call is TRBV18, the J call TRBJ2-5; tentatively, D is TRBD2 (7 bases). The V gene lost 3 bases and the J gene lost 0 bases, with 17 bases spanning the gap. The CDR3 extends over 17 amino acids. In germline, CDR1 is KGHSH, CDR2 LQKENI. The CDR3, as DNA: TGTGCCAGCTCACCCCCGAGGGGGGGCGACGACCAAGAGACCCAGTACTTC. Its translation: CASSPPRGGDDQETQYF.

The chain employs TRBV6-1 and TRBJ1-1, with D hard to call. The V gene lost 7 bases and the J gene lost 6 bases, with 15 bases spanning the gap. The CDR3 extends over 13 amino acids. Looked up from germline, CDR1 is MNHNS and CDR2 is SASEGT. The CDR3 coding sequence is TGTGCCAGCAATACGGGAGTCGAATCTGAAGCTTTCTTT. Protein product: CASNTGVESEAFF.

The genes are TRBV5-4 and TRBJ2-7; 11 bases line up with TRBD1. Trimming at V came to 4 bases and at J to 5 bases, leaving 8 bases not matched to a gene. The CDR3 length is 15 residues. The germline CDR1 and CDR2 sequences are SGHNT and YYREEE (reference sequence). The CDR3 sequence: CASSPGTGGEDEQYF. The CDR3 DNA follows: TGTGCCAGCAGCCCAGGGACAGGGGGGGAGGACGAGCAGTACTTC.

This clone has just one count. One end of the junction fails to match germline, which may point to a read error. This chain joins TRBV5-6 and TRBJ2-7; 8 nucleotides line up with TRBD1. CDR1 SGHDT and CDR2 YYEEEE come from the germline V gene. This CDR3 is 13 amino acids long. The CDR3 is CASSLGSWTGSFF. The CDR3, as DNA: TGTGCCAGCAGCTTGGGGTCCTGGACAGGGAGCTTCTTC.

This chain uses TRBV7-9 with TRBJ1-1; D perhaps matches TRBD1 (5 bases). CDR1 is SEHNR, CDR2 FQNEAQ, per germline (reference sequence). The V gene lost 1 base and the J gene lost 4 bases, with 13 bases spanning the gap. This CDR3 region has 15 residues. CDR3 residues: CASSLGSGGSTEAFF. Written as DNA, the CDR3 is TGTGCCAGCAGCTTAGGATCCGGGGGAAGCACTGAAGCTTTCTTT.